This T cell receptor (beta chain) was sequenced in a study of blood T cell repertoires in COVID-19. Whole-study context: Sample material is recorded as cDNA or gDNA derived from T cells, B-cell-depleted T cells, or PBMCs.

V dropped 3 bases and J dropped 4 bases, with 14 bases sitting between them. CDR1 and CDR2 (germline): SGHRS, YFSETQ. CDR3 size: 15 residues. Authors' analysis steps: For nucleated cells, counts were estimated from reference gene primer amplification. Here immunoSEQ multiplex PCR was the method, and the copy in TCRdb shows in-frame clones only, minus some. Clonal size and the V and J genes are those of that table, whereas D and trimming came from the DNA. The data show 150,000 to 200,000 clones, about 86% seen once. Sequenced input: peripheral blood. The sequence came from a man aged 55 to 69 with acute or convalescent COVID-19. This chain joins TRBV5-1 and TRBJ2-1; a weak D match, TRBD2 (5 bases). The CDR3 spells CASSYLVGGYNEQFF. As DNA, the CDR3 is TGCGCCAGCAGCTACCTAGTAGGCGGGTACAATGAGCAGTTCTTC.